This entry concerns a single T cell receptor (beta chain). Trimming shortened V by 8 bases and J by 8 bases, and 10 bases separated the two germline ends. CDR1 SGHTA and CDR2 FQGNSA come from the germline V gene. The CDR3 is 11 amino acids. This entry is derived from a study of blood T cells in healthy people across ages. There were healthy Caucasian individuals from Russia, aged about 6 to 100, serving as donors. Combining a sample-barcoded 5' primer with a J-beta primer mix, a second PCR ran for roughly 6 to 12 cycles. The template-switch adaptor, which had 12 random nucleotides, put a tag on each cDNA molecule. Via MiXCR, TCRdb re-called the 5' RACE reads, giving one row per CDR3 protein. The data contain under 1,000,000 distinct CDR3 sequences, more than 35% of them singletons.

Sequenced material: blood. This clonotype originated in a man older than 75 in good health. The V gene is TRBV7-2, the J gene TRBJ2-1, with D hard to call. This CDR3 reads CASRNYDEQFF. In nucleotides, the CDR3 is TGTGCCAGCCGGAATTACGATGAGCAGTTCTTC. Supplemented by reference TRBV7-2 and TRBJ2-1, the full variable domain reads GAGVSQSPSNKVTEKGKDVELRCDPISGHTALYWYRQSLGQGLEFLIYFQGNSAPDKSGLPSDRFSAERTGGSVSTLTIQRTQQEDSAVYLCASRNYDEQFFGPGTRLTVL.